This T cell receptor (beta chain) was identified in a study of shared clonotypes between healthy human individuals (dated by TCRdb to between 2020 and 2021). Study-level background: A couple of women and a few men aged 18 to 49 years were included in the cohort. For each donor, CD4 naive and CD4 memory were each given three plates, CD8 naive was given two plates, and CD8 memory was given one plate. Blood TCR repertoires of a handful of healthy adults were deeply sequenced to estimate repertoire size and the extent of clonotype sharing between individuals. Libraries were prepared and TCR repertoires were sequenced by different laboratories using diverse techniques, in order to increase sequencing depth and limit assay-specific biases. Leukapheresis yielded between about 0.9 and 8.9 billion PBMCs per donor.

Remarks on this clone: Its antigen is currently not known. Qualities for individual bases were not recorded, and no much larger clone is one base off.

Donors were healthy HIV-negative adults with no recently reported acute infections or vaccinations. Only Caucasian adults living in Nashville, Tennessee, USA were represented among the donors. CD4+ T cells were enriched by magnetic negative selection, after which naive cells were positively selected on CD45RA and the negative fraction was taken as the memory subset. After blood collection by leukapheresis, PBMCs were isolated using Ficoll-Histopaque density gradient centrifugation and then cryopreserved in the vapor phase of liquid nitrogen. Analytical flow cytometry was used to check the purity and quantity of each magnetically sorted T cell population. Genomic DNA was isolated from each sorted fraction and quantified by UV absorbance on a Nanodrop 2000c. For CDR1 and CDR2, the germline V gene (reference sequence) lists GTSNPN and SVGIG. The junction carries 10 bases between V and J, which are trimmed by 1 base and 4 bases respectively. Including the terminal cysteine and phenylalanine, the CDR3 comprises 13 residues. Just the 39-base CDR3 DNA is kept, in frame starting at base 1.

Using the deep immunoSEQ assay, TCR CDR3 regions were amplified from genomic DNA by multiplex PCR. Extracted genomic DNA from each cell subset was distributed evenly across all wells of several immunoSEQ 96-well plates, and each plate was treated as a replicate. For sorted subsets, each replicate PCR was loaded with 150 to 250 ng genomic DNA, equivalent to roughly 30,000 T cell genomes. Purified libraries were measured with a Qubit 3.0 fluorometer, size-checked on a Bioanalyzer 2100, and measured again with the KAPA Library Quantification kit. Every immunoSEQ 96-well plate was sequenced on a separate single-read 150-cycle Illumina NextSeq 550 flow cell. In the source study's methods: The immunoSEQ output contained only junctional sequences without quality scores, so filtering could not match that applied to full-length reads. Sequences were annotated with PyIR, a Python wrapper for IgBLAST v1.9, using IMGT germline references to assign V/J genes and CDR3. Reads were removed for weak V/J assignments (E-value above 1e-6), missing CDR3, stop codons, out-of-frame junctions, or ambiguous translated residues. V3J clonotypes were defined by identical inferred V gene, J gene, and CDR3 amino acid sequence. The percentage overlap between two repertoires was calculated by dividing the number of shared unique clonotypes by the size of the smaller repertoire. RTK rarefaction, the Chao1 estimator, and Recon v2.1 estimates of unobserved clonotypes were used to assess repertoire richness. Generation probabilities for all TCRbeta clonotypes obtained by the gDNA method from a handful of donors were computed using OLGA. TCRdb mirrors the immuneACCESS table, restricted to in-frame sequences. Some clones are absent from its copies; in checked studies, under half trace to an unresolved V gene, and the reason for the others is unknown. The V and J calls and clone size come from that table; D and trimming were worked out from the DNA. This sample gives 2 million to 2.5 million clones in total; 85% to 95% of them show up just once. Together, the top ten hold about 0.36% of the sample.

What the work shows at the level of the full study, not this receptor alone: The small number of donors limited the genetic and exposure-history diversity represented. Larger estimated clonotype richness was generally found for naive subsets than for memory subsets. Rarefaction of sorted-subset datasets indicated incomplete sequencing despite the large sequencing depth. Higher generation probabilities were observed for clonotypes shared by all four sorted-subset donors than for non-shared clonotypes. Across a few donors, roughly 5% of naive CD4, roughly 3.5% of naive CD8, roughly 2.2% of memory CD4, and about 0.4% of memory CD8 clonotypes were shared. Sampling was restricted to blood, and TCR repertoires in tissue are likely to differ from TCR repertoires in blood. Based on pairwise subsampling, the degree of clonotype sharing among donors was expected to be affected by sequencing depth.

The chain was built from TRBV30 and TRBJ1-1; no D gene call is confident. Sequenced input: naive CD4+ T cells from PBMCs. According to the study, the label for this sample's cell subset or site signals: CD45RA+ positively selected. The TCR sequence derives from a man aged 18 to 29 in good health. Some clones in this sample may be carry-over from other donors' samples. The nucleotide sequence reads TGTGCCTGGAGTGACTCAGTTGGCACTGAAGCTTTCTTT. Translated, it gives CAWSDSVGTEAFF.